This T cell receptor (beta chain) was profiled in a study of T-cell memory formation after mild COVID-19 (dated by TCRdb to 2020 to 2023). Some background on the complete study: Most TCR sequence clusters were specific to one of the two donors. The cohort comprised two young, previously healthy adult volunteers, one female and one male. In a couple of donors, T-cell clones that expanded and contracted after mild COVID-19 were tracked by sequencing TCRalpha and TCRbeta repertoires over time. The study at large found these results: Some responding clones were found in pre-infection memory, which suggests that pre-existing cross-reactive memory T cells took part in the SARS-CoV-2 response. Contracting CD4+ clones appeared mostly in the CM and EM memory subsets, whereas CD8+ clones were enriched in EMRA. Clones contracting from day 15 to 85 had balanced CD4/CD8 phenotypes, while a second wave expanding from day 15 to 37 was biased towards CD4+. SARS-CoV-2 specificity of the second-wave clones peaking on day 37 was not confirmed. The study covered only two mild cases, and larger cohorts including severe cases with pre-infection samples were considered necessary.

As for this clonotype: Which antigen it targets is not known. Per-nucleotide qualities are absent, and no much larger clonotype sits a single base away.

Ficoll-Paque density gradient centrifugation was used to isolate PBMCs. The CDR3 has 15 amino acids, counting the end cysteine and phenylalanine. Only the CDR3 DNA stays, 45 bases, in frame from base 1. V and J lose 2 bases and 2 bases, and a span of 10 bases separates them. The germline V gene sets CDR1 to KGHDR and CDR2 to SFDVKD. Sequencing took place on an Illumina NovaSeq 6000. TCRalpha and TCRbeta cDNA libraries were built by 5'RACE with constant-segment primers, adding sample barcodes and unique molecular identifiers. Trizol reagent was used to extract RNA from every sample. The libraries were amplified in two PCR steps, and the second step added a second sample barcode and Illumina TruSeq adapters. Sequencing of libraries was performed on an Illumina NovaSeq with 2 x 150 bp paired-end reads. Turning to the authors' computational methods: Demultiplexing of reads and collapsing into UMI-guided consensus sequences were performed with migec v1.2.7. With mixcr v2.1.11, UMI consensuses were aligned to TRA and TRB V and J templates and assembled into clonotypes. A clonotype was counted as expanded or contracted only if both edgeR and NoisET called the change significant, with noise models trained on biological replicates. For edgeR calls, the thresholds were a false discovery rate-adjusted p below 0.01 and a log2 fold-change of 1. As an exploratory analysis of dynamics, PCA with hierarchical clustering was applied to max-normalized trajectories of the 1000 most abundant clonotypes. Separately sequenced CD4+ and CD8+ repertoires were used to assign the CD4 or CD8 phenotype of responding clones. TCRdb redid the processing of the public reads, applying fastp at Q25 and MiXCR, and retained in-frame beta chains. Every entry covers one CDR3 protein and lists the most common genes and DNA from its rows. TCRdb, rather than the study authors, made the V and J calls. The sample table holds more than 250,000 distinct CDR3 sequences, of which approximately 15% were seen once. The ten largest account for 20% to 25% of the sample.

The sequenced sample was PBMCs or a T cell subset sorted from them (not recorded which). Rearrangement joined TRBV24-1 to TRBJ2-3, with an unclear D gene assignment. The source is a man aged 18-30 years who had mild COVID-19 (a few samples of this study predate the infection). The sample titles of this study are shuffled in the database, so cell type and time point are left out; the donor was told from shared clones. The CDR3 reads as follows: CATSDSNYHTDTQYF. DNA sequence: TGTGCCACCAGTGATTCCAACTATCACACAGATACGCAGTATTTT.